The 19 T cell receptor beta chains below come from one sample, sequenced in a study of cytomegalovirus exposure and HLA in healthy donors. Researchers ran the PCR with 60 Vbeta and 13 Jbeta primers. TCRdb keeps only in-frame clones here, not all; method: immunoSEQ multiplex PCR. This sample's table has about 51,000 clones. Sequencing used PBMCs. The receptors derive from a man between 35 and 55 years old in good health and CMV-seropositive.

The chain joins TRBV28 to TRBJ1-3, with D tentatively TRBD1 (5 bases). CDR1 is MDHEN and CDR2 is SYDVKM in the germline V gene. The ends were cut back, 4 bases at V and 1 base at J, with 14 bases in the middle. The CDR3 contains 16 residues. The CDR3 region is CASSSPGDESGNTIYF. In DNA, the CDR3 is TGTGCCAGCAGTTCCCCGGGGGATGAGTCTGGAAACACCATATATTTT.

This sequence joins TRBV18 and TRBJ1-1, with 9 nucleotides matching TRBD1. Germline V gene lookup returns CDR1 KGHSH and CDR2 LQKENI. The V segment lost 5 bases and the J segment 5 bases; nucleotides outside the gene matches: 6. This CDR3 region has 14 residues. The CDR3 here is CASSSDRGGTEAFF. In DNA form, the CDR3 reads TGTGCCAGCTCATCGGACAGGGGCGGGACTGAAGCTTTCTTT.

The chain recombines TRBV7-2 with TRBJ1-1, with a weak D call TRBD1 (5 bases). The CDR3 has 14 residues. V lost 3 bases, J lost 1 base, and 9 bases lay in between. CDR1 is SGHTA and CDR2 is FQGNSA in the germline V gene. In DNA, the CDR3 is TGTGCCAGCAGCTTCGGGGGGACGAACACTGAAGCTTTCTTT. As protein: CASSFGGTNTEAFF. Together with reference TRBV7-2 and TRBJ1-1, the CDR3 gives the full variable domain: GAGVSQSPSNKVTEKGKDVELRCDPISGHTALYWYRQSLGQGLEFLIYFQGNSAPDKSGLPSDRFSAERTGGSVSTLTIQRTQQEDSAVYLCASSFGGTNTEAFFGQGTRLTVV.

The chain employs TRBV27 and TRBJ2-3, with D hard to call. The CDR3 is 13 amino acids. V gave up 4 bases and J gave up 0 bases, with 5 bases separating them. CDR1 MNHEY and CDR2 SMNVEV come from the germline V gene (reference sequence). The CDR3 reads CASSSPSTDTQYF. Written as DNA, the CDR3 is TGTGCCAGCAGTTCCCCGAGCACAGATACGCAGTATTTT.

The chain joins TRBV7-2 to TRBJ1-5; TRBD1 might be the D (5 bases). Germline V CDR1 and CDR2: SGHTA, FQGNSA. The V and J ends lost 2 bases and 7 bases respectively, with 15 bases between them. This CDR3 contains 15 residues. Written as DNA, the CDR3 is TGTGCCAGCAGCTTACCCCCCGGCGGGGGGCAGCCCCAGCATTTT. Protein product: CASSLPPGGGQPQHF. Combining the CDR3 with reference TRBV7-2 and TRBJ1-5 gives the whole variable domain GAGVSQSPSNKVTEKGKDVELRCDPISGHTALYWYRQSLGQGLEFLIYFQGNSAPDKSGLPSDRFSAERTGGSVSTLTIQRTQQEDSAVYLCASSLPPGGGQPQHFGDGTRLSIL.

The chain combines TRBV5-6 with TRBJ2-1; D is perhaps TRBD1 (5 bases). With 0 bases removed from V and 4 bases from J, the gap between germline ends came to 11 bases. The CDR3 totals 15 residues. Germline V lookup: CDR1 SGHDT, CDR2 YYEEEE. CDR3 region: CASSLDPDNYNEQFF. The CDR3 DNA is TGTGCCAGCAGCTTGGACCCGGACAATTACAATGAGCAGTTCTTC.

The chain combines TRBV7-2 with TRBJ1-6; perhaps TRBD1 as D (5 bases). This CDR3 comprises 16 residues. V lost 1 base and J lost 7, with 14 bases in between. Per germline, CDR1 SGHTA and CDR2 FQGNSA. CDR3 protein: CASSLVPAGHNSPLHF. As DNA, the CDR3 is TGTGCCAGCAGCTTAGTCCCGGCAGGGCACAATTCACCCCTCCACTTT.

The CDR3 DNA follows: TGTGCCAGCAGAGGACAGGGGTTAGCTTTCTTT. This translates into CASRGQGLAFF. The rearrangement links TRBV28 to TRBJ1-1; 9 bases are a match to TRBD1. Germline loops: CDR1 MDHEN, CDR2 SYDVKM. CDR3 size: 11 residues. Germline trimming cut 6 bases from V and 10 bases from J; bases unmatched to any gene: 3. The variable domain in full, completed from reference TRBV28 and TRBJ1-1, reads DVKVTQSSRYLVKRTGEKVFLECVQDMDHENMFWYRQDPGLGLRLIYFSYDVKMKEKGDIPEGYSVSREKKERFSLILESASTNQTSMYLCASRGQGLAFFGQGTRLTVV.

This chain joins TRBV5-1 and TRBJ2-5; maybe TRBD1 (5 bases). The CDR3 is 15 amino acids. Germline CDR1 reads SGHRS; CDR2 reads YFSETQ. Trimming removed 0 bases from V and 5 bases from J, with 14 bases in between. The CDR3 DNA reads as TGCGCCAGCAGCTTGGCCTCGGCCAGGGATGAGACCCAGTACTTC. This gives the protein CASSLASARDETQYF.

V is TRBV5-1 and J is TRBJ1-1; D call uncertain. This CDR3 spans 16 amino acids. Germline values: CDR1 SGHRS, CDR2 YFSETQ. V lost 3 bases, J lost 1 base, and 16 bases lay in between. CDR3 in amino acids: CASSSSADKWNTEAFF. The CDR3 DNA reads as TGCGCCAGCAGCTCCTCCGCAGATAAATGGAACACTGAAGCTTTCTTT.

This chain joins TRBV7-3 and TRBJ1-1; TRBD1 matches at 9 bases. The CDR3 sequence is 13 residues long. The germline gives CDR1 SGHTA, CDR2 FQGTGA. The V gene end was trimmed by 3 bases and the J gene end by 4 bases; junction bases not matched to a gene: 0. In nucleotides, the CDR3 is TGTGCCAGCAGCTTGACAGGGGGCACTGAAGCTTTCTTT. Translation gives CASSLTGGTEAFF. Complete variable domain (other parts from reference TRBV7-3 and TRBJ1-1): GAGVSQTPSNKVTEKGKYVELRCDPISGHTALYWYRQSLGQGPEFLIYFQGTGAADDSGLPNDRFFAVRPEGSVSTLKIQRTERGDSAVYLCASSLTGGTEAFFGQGTRLTVV.

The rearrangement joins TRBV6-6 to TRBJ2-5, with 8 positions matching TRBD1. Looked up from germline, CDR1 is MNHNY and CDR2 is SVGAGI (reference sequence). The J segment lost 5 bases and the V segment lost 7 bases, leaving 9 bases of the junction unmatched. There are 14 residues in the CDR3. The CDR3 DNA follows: TGTGCCAGCAACCTGCGGGGACAGGCGGAGACCCAGTACTTC. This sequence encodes CASNLRGQAETQYF.

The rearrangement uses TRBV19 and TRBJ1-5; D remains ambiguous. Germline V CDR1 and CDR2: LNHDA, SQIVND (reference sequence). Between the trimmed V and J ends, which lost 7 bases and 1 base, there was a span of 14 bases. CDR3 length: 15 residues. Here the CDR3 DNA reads TGTGCCAGTACCCTAATGCCTGTGAGCAATCAGCCCCAGCATTTT. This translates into CASTLMPVSNQPQHF.

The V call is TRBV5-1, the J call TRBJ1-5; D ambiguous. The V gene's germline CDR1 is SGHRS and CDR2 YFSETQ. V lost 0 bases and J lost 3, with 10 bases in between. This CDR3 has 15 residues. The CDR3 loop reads CASSLGGRNNQPQHF. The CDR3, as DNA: TGCGCCAGCAGCTTGGGAGGGCGGAACAATCAGCCCCAGCATTTT.

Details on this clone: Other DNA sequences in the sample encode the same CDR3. The CDR3 DNA sequence: TGTGCCAGCAGCCAAGAGACTAGCGGGAGTTACGAGCAGTACTTC. Its protein is CASSQETSGSYEQYF. This chain connects TRBV4-2 to TRBJ2-7, with TRBD2 matching 12 bases. J was trimmed by 4 bases and V by 0 bases; bases with no gene match: 1. The CDR3 consists of 15 residues. CDR1 and CDR2 (germline): LGHNA, YNFKEQ.

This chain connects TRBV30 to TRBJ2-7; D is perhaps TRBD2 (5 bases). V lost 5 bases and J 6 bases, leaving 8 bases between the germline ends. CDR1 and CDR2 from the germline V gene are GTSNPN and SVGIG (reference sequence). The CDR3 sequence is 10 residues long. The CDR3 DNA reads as TGTGCCTGGGGCGGGTTCGAGCAGTACTTC. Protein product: CAWGGFEQYF.

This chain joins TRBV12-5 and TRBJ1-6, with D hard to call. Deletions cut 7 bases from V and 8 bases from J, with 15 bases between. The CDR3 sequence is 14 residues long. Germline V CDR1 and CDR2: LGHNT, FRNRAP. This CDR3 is CASAEGVRDSPLHF. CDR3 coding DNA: TGTGCTAGTGCTGAGGGAGTCCGGGATTCACCCCTCCACTTT.

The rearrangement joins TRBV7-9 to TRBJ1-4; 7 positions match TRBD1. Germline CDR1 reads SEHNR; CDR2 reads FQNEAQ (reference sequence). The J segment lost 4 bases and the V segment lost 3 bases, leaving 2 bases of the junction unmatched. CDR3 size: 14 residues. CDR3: CASSLGQINEKLFF. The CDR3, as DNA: TGTGCCAGCAGCTTGGGACAGATTAATGAAAAACTGTTTTTT.

DNA for the CDR3: TGTGCCAGCAGCTTAGGACAGGCTTATGGCTACACCTTC. Encoded protein: CASSLGQAYGYTF. This rearrangement joins TRBV11-3 to TRBJ1-2; weak D call: TRBD1 (6 bases). CDR1 is SGHNT and CDR2 is YENEEA in the germline V gene. V lost 1 base, J lost 5 bases, and 8 bases lay in between. This CDR3 is built from 13 residues.